This TCR beta chain was sequenced during a study of CD8 T cells in Susac syndrome (dated by TCRdb to about 2019). For context, the study as a whole: Whether CD8+ T cell activation and differentiation in Susac syndrome was antigen driven was tested using repertoire sequencing.

In regard to this clonotype: There is no known antigen for this receptor. It has no much larger one-base neighbor in the sample; base qualities were not kept.

RNA was extracted using the RNeasy kit, and roughly 0.5 to 1 ug of the RNA was reverse transcribed with random hexamers. The immunoSEQ multiplex PCR assay, which covers 54 Vbeta and 13 Jbeta segments, was used to amplify TCR beta CDR3 regions. PCR amplification bias was corrected by using a synthetic template baseline for primer optimization and computational correction. The authors' analysis ran thus. Reads were annotated to V, D and J genes according to IMGT and were analyzed with immunoSEQ Analyzer, with only productive sequences retained. Clonality was calculated as one minus the Shannon entropy normalized by log2 of the number of productive unique sequences. Public and private clones were assessed among the 100 most prevalent clones of each patient and control. Clones were defined as Susac-specific when absent from the healthy and MS cohorts, from about 1,100 published viral clones and from other ImmuneACCESS disease sequences. The public reads were quality trimmed at Q25 with fastp and then assembled into clones with MiXCR by TCRdb, keeping productive beta chains. Each entry is one CDR3 protein sequence, shown with its most common DNA and genes. TCRdb's processing, not the study's, gives the V and J calls here. Recorded for this sample are about 210,000 distinct CDR3 sequences; around 96% of them occurred a single time. The leading ten clones occupy 0.095% of the sample.

Looking up the germline V gene yields CDR1 SGHRS and CDR2 YFSETQ. Relative to germline, V is 2 bases shorter and J is 6 bases shorter, with 12 bases between their ends. There are 14 amino acids in the CDR3, from cysteine to phenylalanine inclusive. Only the CDR3 region is kept as DNA, spanning 42 bases read in frame from base 1. Peripheral blood CD8+ and CD4+ T cells from healthy donors, Susac syndrome patients and multiple sclerosis patients were profiled by high-throughput TCR beta sequencing. Multiple sclerosis controls were treatment-naive patients with stable or active relapsing-remitting disease fulfilling revised McDonald criteria. Bulk CD8+ and CD4+ T cells were purified by magnetic negative isolation, whereas CD8+ TEMRA cells were enriched by FACS. Blood was collected in EDTA tubes and processed within 24 hours, with PBMCs isolated through density gradient centrifugation. PBMCs destined for TCR sequencing were cryopreserved in liquid nitrogen and later thawed in a 37 °C water bath. Purity of sorted or isolated CD4+, CD8+ and CD8+ TEMRA cells was at least 90%.

Results the study describes overall, beyond this receptor: The TCR sequencing and HLA analysis was acknowledged to have included a relatively small number of individuals.

This receptor was identified in a human donor with multiple sclerosis. The rearrangement joined TRBV5-1 to TRBJ2-1; TRBD1 might be the D gene, on 5 matching bases. Sequencing was carried out using CD4+ T cells from PBMCs. The CDR3 region has the sequence CASSFRSGINEQFF. The nucleotides are TGCGCCAGCAGCTTTCGTTCAGGGATCAATGAGCAGTTCTTC.